The sequence of this TCR beta chain was determined in a study of blood T cell repertoires in COVID-19. For the study at large: PBMCs, B-cell-depleted T cells, or T cells provided the cDNA or gDNA that made up the material.

The trim removed 2 bases at V and 5 bases at J, leaving 7 bases unmatched. Germline loops: CDR1 SGDLS, CDR2 YYNGEE. The CDR3 is 15 amino acids. Clones were sequenced by immunoSEQ multiplex PCR, and TCRdb holds only the in-frame ones, with some missing. Seen here are roughly 75,000 clones, around 80% observed once, and the top ten hold around 13%. Source material: peripheral blood. This clonotype originated in a man over 45 with COVID-19, enrolled during active disease. The chain recombines TRBV9 with TRBJ2-1, with TRBD1 matching 7 bases. The DNA of the CDR3 is TGTGCCAGCAGCGTGTTAGACAGGGCCCACAATGAGCAGTTCTTC. Translating gives CASSVLDRAHNEQFF.